The present T cell receptor (beta chain) was sequenced within a study of cytomegalovirus exposure and HLA in healthy donors. Broader study findings: A list of about 160 TCR beta chains associated with cytomegalovirus was given.

The PCR was carried out with 60 Vbeta primers and 13 Jbeta primers. Sequencing was performed with immunoSEQ multiplex PCR; in TCRdb, only in-frame clones are kept and a portion is missing. In the table there are approximately 100,000 clones, roughly 70% of which are singletons. Each donor was healthy, and each was a bone marrow donor. Unrecorded immune exposure was likely among donors, who were nominally healthy when sampled. Trimming took off 10 bases at V and 1 base at J, with 10 bases between the two ends. This CDR3 contains 12 residues. Germline V gives CDR1 MNHNY, CDR2 SVGAGI (reference sequence). Of note for this clone: Its specificity is not known.

The chain employs TRBV6-6 and TRBJ1-1; no reliable D call. This TCR was recovered from a man in his forties or fifties in good health and CMV-seropositive. Sequenced input: PBMCs. CDR3 sequence reads: CAIRRANTEAFF. The CDR3 DNA sequence: TGTGCCATTAGAAGAGCGAACACTGAAGCTTTCTTT.